Following are 5 T cell receptor beta chains from one sample sequenced in a study of spatial heterogeneity in lung cancer (dated by TCRdb to the late 2010s). The method was 5' RACE. The data were produced on a NextSeq 500. TCRdb took the public reads, trimmed them with fastp at Q25, ran MiXCR for clone calling and kept in-frame beta chains. For every CDR3 protein sequence, its rows merge into one entry that carries the most common genes and DNA. This sample comprises about 20,000 distinct CDR3 sequences, 15% to 20% of them detected only once. The biggest ten clones account for more than 12% of the sample. The sample's time point label, in plain terms: sample taken at primary tumor resection. Without any cell sorting, TCR sequencing was performed on whole RNA extracted either from tumor and nontumor lung tissue or from cryopreserved PBMC samples. This specimen was PBMCs, taken at surgery. The receptors were gathered from a male donor with early-stage non-small cell lung cancer.

This chain uses TRBV20-1 with TRBJ1-6; D is undetermined. The CDR3 spans 13 residues. CDR1 is DFQATT, CDR2 SNEGSKA, per germline (reference sequence). V gave up 0 bases and J gave up 7 bases, with 7 bases separating them. This CDR3 reads CSARDLGNSPLHF. The CDR3 region has the DNA TGCAGTGCTAGAGATTTGGGGAATTCACCCCTCCACTTT.

At least ten counts were recorded for this clonotype. The chain combines TRBV20-1 with TRBJ2-2; D possibly uses TRBD1 or TRBD2 (5 bases each). Trimming shortened V by 2 bases and J by 5 bases, and 12 bases separated the two germline ends. The CDR3 contains 14 residues. CDR1 and CDR2 from the germline V gene are DFQATT and SNEGSKA (reference sequence). The CDR3 loop is CSARHGEGTGELFF. DNA of the CDR3: TGCAGTGCTAGACACGGAGAGGGGACCGGGGAGCTGTTTTTT.

The rearrangement uses TRBV7-8 and TRBJ2-5; D is possibly TRBD1 or TRBD2 (6 bases each). Germline loops: CDR1 SGHVS, CDR2 FQNEAQ. The germline V and J ends were trimmed by 6 bases and 3 bases, with 23 bases remaining between them. This CDR3 spans 17 amino acids. The CDR3 loop is CASSRAGGGSLEETQYF. Here the CDR3 DNA reads TGTGCCAGCAGTCGGGCAGGAGGGGGTTCGTTGGAAGAGACCCAGTACTTC.

The chain couples TRBV7-3 to TRBJ2-1; unclear D gene. The germline V gene encodes CDR1 SGHTA and CDR2 FQGTGA. The germline V and J ends were trimmed by 3 bases and 7 bases, with 7 bases remaining between them. The CDR3 has 12 amino acids. DNA for the CDR3: TGTGCCAGCAGCTTCGGGCTAAATGAGCAGTTCTTC. Translated, it gives CASSFGLNEQFF.

In its sample, this clonotype was seen many times. The chain is built from TRBV20-1 and TRBJ1-1; D is undetermined. Germline CDR1 DFQATT, CDR2 SNEGSKA (reference sequence). Trimming left V 6 bases short and J 1 base short, with 6 bases between. This CDR3 comprises 11 residues. DNA of the CDR3: TGCAGTGCAGGCTGGAACACTGAAGCTTTCTTT. Translating it yields CSAGWNTEAFF.